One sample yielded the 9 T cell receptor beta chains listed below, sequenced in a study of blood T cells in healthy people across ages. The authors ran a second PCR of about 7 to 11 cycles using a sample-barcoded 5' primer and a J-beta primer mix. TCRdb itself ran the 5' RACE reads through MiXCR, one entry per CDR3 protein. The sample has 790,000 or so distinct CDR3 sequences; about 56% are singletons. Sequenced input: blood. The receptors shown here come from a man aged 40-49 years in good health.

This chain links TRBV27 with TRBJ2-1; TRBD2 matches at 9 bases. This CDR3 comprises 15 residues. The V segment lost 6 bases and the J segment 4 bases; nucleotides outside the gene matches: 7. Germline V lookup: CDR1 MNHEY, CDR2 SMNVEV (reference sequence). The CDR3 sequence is CASRPAGGVYNEQFF. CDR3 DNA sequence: TGTGCCAGCAGGCCAGCGGGAGGAGTTTACAATGAGCAGTTCTTC.

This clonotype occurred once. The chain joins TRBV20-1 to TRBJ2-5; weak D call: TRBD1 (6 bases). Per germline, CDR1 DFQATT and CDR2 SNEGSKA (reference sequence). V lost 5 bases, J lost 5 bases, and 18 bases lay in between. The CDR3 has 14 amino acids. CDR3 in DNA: TGCAGTGCTCATCAACCAGGGGCCCCGGAGACCCAGTACTTC. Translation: CSAHQPGAPETQYF.

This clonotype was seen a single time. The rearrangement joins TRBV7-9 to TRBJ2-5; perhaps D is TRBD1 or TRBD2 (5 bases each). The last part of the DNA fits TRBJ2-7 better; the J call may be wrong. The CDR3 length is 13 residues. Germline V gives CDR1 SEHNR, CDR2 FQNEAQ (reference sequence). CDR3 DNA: TGTGCCAGCAGCCACGGGGCTCCATACGAGCAGTACTTC. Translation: CASSHGAPYEQYF.

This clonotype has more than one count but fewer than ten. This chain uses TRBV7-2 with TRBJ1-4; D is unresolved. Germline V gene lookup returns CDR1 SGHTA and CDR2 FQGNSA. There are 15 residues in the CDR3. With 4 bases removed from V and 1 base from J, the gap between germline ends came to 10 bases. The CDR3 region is CASSSLGLTNEKLFF. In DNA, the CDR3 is TGTGCCAGCAGCTCACTGGGTTTAACTAATGAAAAACTGTTTTTT.

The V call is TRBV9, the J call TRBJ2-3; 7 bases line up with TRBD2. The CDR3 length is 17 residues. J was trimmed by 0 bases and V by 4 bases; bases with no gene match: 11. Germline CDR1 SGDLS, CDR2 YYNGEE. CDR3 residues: CASSPHGGSGSTDTQYF. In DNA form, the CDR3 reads TGTGCCAGCAGCCCCCACGGGGGTAGCGGGAGCACAGATACGCAGTATTTT. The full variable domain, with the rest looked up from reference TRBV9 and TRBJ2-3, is DSGVTQTPKHLITATGQRVTLRCSPRSGDLSVYWYQQSLDQGLQFLIQYYNGEERAKGNILERFSAQQFPDLHSELNLSSLELGDSALYFCASSPHGGSGSTDTQYFGPGTRLTVL.

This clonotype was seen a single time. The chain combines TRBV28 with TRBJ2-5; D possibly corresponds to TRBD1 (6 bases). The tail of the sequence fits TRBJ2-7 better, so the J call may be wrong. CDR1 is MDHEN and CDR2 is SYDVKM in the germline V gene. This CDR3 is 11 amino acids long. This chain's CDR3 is CASRGGLEQYF. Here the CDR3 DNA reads TGTGCCAGCCGAGGGGGTCTCGAGCAGTACTTC.

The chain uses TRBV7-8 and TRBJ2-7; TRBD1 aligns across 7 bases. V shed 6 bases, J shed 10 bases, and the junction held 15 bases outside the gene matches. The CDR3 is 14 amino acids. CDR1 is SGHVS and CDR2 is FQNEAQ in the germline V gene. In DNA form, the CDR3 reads TGTGCCAGCAGAGGGGACAGCCCCAAGAGTACCCAGTACTTC. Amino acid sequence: CASRGDSPKSTQYF.

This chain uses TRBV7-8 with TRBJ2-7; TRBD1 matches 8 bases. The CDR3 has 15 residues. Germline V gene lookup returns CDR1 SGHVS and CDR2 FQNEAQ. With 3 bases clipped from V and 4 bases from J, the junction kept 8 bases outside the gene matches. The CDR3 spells CASSLGRTGIYEQYF. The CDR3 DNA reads TGTGCCAGCAGCTTGGGCCGGACAGGGATTTACGAGCAGTACTTC.

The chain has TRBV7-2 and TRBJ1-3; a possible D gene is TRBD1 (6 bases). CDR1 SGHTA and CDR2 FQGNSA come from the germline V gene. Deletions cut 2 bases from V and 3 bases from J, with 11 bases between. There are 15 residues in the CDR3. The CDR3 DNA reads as TGTGCCAGCAGCTTACAGGGGTACGGTGGAAACACCATATATTTT. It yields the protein CASSLQGYGGNTIYF.